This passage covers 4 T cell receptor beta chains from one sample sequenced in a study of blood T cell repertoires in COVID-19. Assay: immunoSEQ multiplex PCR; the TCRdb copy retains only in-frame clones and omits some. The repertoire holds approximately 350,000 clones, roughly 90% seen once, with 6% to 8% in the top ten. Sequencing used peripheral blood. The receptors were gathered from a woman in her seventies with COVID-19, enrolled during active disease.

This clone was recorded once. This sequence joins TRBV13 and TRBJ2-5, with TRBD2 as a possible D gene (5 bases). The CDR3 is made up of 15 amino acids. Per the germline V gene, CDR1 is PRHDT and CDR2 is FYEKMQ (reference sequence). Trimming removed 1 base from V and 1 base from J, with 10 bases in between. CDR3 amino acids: CASSLEGRVQETQYF. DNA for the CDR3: TGTGCCAGCAGCTTAGAAGGGAGAGTCCAAGAGACCCAGTACTTC.

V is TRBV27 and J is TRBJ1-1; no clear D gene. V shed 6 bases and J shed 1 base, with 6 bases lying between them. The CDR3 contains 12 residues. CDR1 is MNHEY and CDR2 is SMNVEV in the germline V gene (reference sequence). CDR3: CASSRPNTEAFF. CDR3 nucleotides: TGTGCCAGCAGCAGGCCGAACACTGAAGCTTTCTTT.

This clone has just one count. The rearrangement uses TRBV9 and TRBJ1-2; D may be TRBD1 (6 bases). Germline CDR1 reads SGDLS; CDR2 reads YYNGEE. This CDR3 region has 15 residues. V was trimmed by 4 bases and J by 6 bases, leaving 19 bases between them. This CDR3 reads CASSLGGQALHGYTF. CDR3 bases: TGTGCCAGCAGCCTGGGGGGGCAGGCCCTTCATGGCTACACCTTC.

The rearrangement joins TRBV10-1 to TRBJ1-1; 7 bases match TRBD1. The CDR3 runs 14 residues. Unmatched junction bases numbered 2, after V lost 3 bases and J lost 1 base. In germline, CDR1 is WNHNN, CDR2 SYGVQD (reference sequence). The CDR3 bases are TGCGCCAGCAGTGAAAACAGGGGGAACACTGAAGCTTTCTTT. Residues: CASSENRGNTEAFF.